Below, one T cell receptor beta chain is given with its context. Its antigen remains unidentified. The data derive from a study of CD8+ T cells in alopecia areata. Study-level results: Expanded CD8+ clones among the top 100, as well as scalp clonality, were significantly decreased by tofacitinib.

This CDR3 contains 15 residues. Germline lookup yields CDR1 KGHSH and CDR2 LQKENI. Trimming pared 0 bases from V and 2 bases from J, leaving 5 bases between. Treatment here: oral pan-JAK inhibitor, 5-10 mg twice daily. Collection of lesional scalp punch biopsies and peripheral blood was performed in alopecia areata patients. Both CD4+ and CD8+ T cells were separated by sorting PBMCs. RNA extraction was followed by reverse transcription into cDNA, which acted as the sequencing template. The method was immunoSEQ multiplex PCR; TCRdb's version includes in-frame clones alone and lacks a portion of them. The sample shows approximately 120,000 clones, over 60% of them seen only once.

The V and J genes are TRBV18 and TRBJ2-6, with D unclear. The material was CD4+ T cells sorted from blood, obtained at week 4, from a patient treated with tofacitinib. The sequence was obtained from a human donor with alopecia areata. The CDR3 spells CASSPPGPGANVLTF. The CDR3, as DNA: TGTGCCAGCTCACCACCAGGGCCTGGGGCCAACGTCCTGACTTTC.